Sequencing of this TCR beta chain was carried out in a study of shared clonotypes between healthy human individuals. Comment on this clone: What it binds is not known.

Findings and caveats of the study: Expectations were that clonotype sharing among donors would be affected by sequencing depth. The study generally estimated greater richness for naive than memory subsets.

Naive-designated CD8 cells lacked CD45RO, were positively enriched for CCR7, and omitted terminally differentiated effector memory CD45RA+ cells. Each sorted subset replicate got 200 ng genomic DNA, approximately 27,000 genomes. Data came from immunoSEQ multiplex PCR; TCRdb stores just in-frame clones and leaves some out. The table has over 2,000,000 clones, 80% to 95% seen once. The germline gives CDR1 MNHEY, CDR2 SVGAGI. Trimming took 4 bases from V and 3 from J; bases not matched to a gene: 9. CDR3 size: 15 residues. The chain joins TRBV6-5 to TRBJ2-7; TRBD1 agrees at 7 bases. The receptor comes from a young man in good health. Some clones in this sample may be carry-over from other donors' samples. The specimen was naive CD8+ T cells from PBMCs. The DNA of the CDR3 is TGTGCCAGCAGTTCAAGGACAGGCCCTCTCTACGAGCAGTACTTC. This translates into CASSSRTGPLYEQYF.